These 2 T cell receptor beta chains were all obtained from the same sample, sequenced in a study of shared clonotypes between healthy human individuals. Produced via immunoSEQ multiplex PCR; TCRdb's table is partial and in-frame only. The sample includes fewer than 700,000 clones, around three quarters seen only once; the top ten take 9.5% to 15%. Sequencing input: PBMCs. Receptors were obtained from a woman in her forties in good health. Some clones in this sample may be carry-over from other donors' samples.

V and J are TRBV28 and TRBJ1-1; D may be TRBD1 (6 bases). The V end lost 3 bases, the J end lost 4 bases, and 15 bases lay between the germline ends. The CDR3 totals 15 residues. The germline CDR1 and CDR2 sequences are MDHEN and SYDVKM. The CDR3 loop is CASSFQRGTGTEAFF. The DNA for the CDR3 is TGTGCCAGCAGTTTTCAAAGGGGGACGGGCACTGAAGCTTTCTTT.

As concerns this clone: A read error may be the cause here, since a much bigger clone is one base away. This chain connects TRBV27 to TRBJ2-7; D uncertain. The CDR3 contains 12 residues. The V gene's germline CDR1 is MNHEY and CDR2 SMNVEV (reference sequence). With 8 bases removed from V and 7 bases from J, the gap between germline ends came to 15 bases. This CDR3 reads CASGRYLAEQYF. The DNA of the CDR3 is TGTGCCAGCGGGCGCTACCTTGCTGAGCAGTACTTC.